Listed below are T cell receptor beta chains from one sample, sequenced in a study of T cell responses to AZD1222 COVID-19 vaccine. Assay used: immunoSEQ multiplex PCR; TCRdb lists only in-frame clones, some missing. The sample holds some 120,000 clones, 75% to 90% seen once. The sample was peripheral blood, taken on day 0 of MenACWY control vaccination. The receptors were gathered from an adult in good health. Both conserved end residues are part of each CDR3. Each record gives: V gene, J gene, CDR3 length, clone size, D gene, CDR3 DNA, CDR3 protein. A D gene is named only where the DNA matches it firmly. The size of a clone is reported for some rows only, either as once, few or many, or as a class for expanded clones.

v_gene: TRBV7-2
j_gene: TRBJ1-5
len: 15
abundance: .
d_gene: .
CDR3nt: TGTGCCAGCAGCTTAGGGGAGGGACTCAATCAGCCCCAGCATTTT
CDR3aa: CASSLGEGLNQPQHF

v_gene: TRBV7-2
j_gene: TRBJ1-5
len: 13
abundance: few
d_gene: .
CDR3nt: TGTGCCAGCAGCTTAGCATCGAGTCAGCCCCAGCATTTT
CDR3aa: CASSLASSQPQHF

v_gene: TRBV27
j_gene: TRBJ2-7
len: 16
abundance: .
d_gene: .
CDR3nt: TGTGCCAGCAGTTTTTTAACGGCGGGGCTAGCCTACGAGCAGTACTTC
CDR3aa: CASSFLTAGLAYEQYF

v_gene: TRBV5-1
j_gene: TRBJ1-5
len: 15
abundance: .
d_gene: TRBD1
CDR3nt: TGCGCCAGCAGCTCGGACGGACAGGGGAATCAGCCCCAGCATTTT
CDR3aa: CASSSDGQGNQPQHF

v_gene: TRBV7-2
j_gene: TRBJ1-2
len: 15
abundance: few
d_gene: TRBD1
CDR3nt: TGTGCCAGCAGCCCCGGTCGGGACAGGGGCTATGGCTACACCTTC
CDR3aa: CASSPGRDRGYGYTF

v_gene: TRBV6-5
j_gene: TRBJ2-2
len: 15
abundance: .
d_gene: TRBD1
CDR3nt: TGTGCCAGCAGGACAGGGGGCGCGGGGACCGGGGAGCTGTTTTTT
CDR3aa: CASRTGGAGTGELFF

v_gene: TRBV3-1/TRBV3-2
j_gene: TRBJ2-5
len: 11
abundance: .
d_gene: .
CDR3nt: TGTGCCAGCAGCCATGGCGAGACCCAGTACTTC
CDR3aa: CASSHGETQYF

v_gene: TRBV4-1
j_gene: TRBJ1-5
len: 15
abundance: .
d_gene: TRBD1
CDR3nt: TGCGCCAGCAGCCAAGCGGGACAGGGTATTAAGCCCCAGCATTTT
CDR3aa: CASSQAGQGIKPQHF

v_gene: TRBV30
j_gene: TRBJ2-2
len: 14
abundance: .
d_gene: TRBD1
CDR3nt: TGTGCCTGGAGTCCCGGGACAGAAACCGGGGAGCTGTTTTTT
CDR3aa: CAWSPGTETGELFF

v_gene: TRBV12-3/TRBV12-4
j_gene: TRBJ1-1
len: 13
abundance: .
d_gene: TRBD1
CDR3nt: TGTGCCAGCAGTTCATACAGGGGCACTGAAGCTTTCTTT
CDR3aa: CASSSYRGTEAFF

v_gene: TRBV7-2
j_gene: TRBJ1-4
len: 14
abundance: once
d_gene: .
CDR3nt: TGTGCCAGCAGCTTAGCGGGAGGAAATGAAAAACTGTTTTTT
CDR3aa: CASSLAGGNEKLFF

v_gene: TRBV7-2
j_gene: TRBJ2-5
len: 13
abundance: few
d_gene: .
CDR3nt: TGTGCCAGCAGCCAGCGGGTCCAAGAGACCCAGTACTTC
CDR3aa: CASSQRVQETQYF

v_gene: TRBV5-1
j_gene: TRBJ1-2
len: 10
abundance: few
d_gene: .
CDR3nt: TGCGCCACCTCTAAGCATGGCTACACCTTC
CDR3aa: CATSKHGYTF

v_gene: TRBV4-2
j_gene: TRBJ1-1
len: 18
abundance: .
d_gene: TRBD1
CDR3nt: TGTGCCAGCAGCCAAGGGACAGGGTCTTGGATGTCGGACACTGAAGCTTTCTTT
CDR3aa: CASSQGTGSWMSDTEAFF

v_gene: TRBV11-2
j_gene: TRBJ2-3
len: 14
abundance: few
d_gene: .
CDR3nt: TGTGCCAGCAGCTTAGAAATCGGGGTGGGTACGCAGTATTTT
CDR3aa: CASSLEIGVGTQYF

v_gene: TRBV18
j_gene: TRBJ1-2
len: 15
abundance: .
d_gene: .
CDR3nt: TGTGCCAGCTCACCCAGGGTTGTGGATGGCTATGGCTACACCTTC
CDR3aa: CASSPRVVDGYGYTF

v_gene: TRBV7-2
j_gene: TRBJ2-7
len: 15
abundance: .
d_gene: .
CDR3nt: TGTGCCAGCAGCCAAAATGCTCGGACAACCCACGAGCAGTACTTC
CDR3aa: CASSQNARTTHEQYF

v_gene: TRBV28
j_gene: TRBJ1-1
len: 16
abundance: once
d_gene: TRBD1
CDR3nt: TGTGCCAGCAGTCCTGCGGGACAGGGGGCGAACGCTGAAGCTTTCTTT
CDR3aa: CASSPAGQGANAEAFF

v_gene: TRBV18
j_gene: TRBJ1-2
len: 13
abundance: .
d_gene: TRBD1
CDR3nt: TGTGCCAGCTCACCAGACAGACAGGGAGGCTACACCTTC
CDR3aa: CASSPDRQGGYTF

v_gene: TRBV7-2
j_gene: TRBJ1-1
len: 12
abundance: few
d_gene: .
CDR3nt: TGTGCCAGCAGCCATAGGTACACTGAAGCTTTCTTT
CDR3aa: CASSHRYTEAFF

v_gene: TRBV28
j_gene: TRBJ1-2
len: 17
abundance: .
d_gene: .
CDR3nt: TGTGCCAGCAGTTTTTCAGGGATTGTCGTAAATGGCTATGGCTACACCTTC
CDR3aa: CASSFSGIVVNGYGYTF

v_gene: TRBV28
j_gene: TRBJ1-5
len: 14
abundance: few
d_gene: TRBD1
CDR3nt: TGTGCCAGCAGTCAGGGGGGGCAGGATCAGCCCCAGCATTTT
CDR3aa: CASSQGGQDQPQHF

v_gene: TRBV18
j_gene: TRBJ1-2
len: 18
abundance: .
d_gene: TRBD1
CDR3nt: TGTGCCAGCTCACCCGGCGACCCCGGGACAGGGGGATCCTATGGCTACACCTTC
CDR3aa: CASSPGDPGTGGSYGYTF

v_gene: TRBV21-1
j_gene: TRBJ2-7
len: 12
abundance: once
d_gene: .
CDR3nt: TGTGCCAGCAGCAAGGGCAGGGACGAGCAGTACTTC
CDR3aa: CASSKGRDEQYF

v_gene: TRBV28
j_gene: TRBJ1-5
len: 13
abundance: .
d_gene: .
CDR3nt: TGTGCCAGCAGCCTTGACAGAAATCAGCCCCAGCATTTT
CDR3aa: CASSLDRNQPQHF

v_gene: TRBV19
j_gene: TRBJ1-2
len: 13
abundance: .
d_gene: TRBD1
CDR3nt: TGTGCCAGTAGTCCGGACAGGAGGAATGGCTACACCTTC
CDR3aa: CASSPDRRNGYTF

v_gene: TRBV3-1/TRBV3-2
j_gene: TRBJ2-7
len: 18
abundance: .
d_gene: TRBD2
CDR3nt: TGTGCCAGCAGCCAAGACCAAGGGGCTGAGCGGGGGTTATACGAGCAGTACTTC
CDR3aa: CASSQDQGAERGLYEQYF

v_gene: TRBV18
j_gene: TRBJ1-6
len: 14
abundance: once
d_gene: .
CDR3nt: TGTGCCAGCTCACCGTTGACACAGAATTCACCCCTCCACTTT
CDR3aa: CASSPLTQNSPLHF

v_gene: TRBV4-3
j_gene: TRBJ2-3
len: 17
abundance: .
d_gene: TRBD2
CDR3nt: TGCGCCAGCAGCCAAGATCACAGCGGGGGGAGCGCAGATACGCAGTATTTT
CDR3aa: CASSQDHSGGSADTQYF

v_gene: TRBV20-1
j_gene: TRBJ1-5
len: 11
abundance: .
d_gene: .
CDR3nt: TGCAGTGCTAGAGCAGGTCAGCCCCAGCATTTT
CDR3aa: CSARAGQPQHF

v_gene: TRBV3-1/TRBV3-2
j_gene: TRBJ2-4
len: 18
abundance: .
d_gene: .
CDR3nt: TGTGCCAGCAGCCAAGTACCCCCCAAGGGGCTGGCCAAAAACATTCAGTACTTC
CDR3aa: CASSQVPPKGLAKNIQYF

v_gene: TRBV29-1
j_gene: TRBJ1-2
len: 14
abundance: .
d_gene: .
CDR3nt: TGCAGCGTTGAAGGGCCGTATCCGCCCGGAGGCTACACCTTC
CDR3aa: CSVEGPYPPGGYTF

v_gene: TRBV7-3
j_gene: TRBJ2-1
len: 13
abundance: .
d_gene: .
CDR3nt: TGTGCCAGCAGCTTATTTGGGTGGGATGAGCAGTTCTTC
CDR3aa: CASSLFGWDEQFF

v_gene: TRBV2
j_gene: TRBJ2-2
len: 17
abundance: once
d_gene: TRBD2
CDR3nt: TGTGCCAGCGTAAGACTAGCGGGGGCCCCGAACACCGGGGAGCTGTTTTTT
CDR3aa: CASVRLAGAPNTGELFF

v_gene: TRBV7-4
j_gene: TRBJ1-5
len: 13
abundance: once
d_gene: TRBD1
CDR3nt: TGTGCCAGCATCCTACAGGGGGGGCAGCCCCAGCATTTT
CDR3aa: CASILQGGQPQHF

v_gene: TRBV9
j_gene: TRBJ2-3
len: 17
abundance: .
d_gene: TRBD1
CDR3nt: TGTGCCAGCAGCGTAGCTCGGGACAGGACAAGGGCAGATACGCAGTATTTT
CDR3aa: CASSVARDRTRADTQYF

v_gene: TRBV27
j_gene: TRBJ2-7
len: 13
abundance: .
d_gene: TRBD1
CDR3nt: TGTGCCAGCAGGGACAGGGGGTCCTACGAGCAGTACTTC
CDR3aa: CASRDRGSYEQYF

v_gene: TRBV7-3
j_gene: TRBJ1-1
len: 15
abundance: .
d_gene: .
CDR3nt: TGTGCCAGCAGCATAGACCCCTCGAGGGGCACTGAAGCTTTCTTT
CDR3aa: CASSIDPSRGTEAFF

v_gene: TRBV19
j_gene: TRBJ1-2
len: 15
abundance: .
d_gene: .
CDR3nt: TGTGCCAGTAAGAGCTTCGGTGGAGCTAACTATGGCTACACCTTC
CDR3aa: CASKSFGGANYGYTF

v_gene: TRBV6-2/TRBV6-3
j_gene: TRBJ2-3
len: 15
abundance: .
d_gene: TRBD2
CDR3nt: TGTGCCAGCAGCTTCTTTAGCGGGGGAGCAGATACGCAGTATTTT
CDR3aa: CASSFFSGGADTQYF

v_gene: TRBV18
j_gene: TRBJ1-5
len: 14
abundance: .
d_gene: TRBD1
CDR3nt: TGTGCCAGCTCTCCAGGGGGGGGCAATCAGCCCCAGCATTTT
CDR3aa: CASSPGGGNQPQHF

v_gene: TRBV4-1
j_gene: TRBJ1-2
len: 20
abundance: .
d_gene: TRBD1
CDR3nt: TGCGCCAGCAGCTACCGGGACAGGGGGCGCGGTCTGAGGCTAAACTATGGCTACACCTTC
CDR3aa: CASSYRDRGRGLRLNYGYTF

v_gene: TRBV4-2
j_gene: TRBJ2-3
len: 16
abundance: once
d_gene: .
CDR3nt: TGTGCCAGCAGCCAAGATGTGGCCCTACGCACAGATACGCAGTATTTT
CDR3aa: CASSQDVALRTDTQYF

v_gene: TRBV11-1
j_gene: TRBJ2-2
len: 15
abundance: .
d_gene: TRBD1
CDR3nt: TGTGCCAGCAGCTTGGACAGGGGGAACACCGGGGAGCTGTTTTTT
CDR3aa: CASSLDRGNTGELFF

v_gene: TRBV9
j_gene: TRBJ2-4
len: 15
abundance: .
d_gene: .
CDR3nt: TGTGCCAGCAGCCCAGAGGTGGGGGCGCGGGACATTCAGTACTTC
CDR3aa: CASSPEVGARDIQYF

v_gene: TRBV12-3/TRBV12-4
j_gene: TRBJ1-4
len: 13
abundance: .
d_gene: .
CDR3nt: TGTGCCAGCAGGGGGGTTCAGGGTGAAAAACTGTTTTTT
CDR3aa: CASRGVQGEKLFF

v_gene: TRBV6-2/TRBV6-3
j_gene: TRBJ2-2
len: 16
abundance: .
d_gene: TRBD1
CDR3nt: TGTGCCAGCAGTCGTTTCAGGGGGCGCGGGGACGGGGAGCTGTTTTTT
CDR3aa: CASSRFRGRGDGELFF

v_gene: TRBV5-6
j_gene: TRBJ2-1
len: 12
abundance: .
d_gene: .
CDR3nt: TGTGCCAGCAGCTCACTACTGCGAGAGCAGTTCTTC
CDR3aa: CASSSLLREQFF

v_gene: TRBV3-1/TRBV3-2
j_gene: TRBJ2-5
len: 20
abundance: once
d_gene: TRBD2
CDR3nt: TGTGCCAGCAGCCAAGGGACTAGCGGGGGATCCCGTCGCTACCAAGGCGCCCAGTACTTC
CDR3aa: CASSQGTSGGSRRYQGAQYF

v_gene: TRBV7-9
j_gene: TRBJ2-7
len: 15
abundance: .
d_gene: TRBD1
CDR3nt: TGTGCCAGCAGCTTACAAGGGACAGTGATGGGCGAGCAGTACTTC
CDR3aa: CASSLQGTVMGEQYF

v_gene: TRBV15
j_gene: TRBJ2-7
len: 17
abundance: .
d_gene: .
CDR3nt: TGTGCCACCAGCAGAGGGTATAGTATTGACAGAACCTACGAGCAGTACTTC
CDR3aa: CATSRGYSIDRTYEQYF

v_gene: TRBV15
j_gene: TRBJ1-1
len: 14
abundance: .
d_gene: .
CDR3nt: TGTGCCACCAGCAGAGATTTGGGGAACACTGAAGCTTTCTTT
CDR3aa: CATSRDLGNTEAFF

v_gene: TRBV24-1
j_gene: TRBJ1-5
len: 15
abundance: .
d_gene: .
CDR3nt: TGTGCCACCAGTGATTCTGCCAGGGATGGGAAGCCCCAGCATTTT
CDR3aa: CATSDSARDGKPQHF

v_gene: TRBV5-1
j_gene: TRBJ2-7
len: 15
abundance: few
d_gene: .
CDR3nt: TGCGCCAGCAGCTTGGATAGCAGGAGCTCCTACGAGCAGTACTTC
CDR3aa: CASSLDSRSSYEQYF

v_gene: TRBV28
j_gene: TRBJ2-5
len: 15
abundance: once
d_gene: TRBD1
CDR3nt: TGTGCCAGCAGGTCCGGGACAGGGGGGATAGAGACCCAGTACTTC
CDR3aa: CASRSGTGGIETQYF

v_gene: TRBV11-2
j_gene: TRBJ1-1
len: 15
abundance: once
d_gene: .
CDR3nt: TGTGCCAGCAGCTTAGACGGGCAGGGTCAGGCTGAAGCTTTCTTT
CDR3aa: CASSLDGQGQAEAFF

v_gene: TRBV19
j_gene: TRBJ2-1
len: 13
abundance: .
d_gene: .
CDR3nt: TGTGCCAGTAGTCTTGATGATGGCAATGAGCAGTTCTTC
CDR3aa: CASSLDDGNEQFF

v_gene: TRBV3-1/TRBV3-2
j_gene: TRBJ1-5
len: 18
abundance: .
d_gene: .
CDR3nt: TGTGCCAGCAGCGAGGGTCATGGACGGGGGGGCAGCAATCAGCCCCAGCATTTT
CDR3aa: CASSEGHGRGGSNQPQHF

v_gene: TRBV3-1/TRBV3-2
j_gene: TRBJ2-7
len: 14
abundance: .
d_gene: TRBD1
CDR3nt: TGTGCCAGCAGCTGGACAGGGATTTCCTACGAGCAGTACTTC
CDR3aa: CASSWTGISYEQYF